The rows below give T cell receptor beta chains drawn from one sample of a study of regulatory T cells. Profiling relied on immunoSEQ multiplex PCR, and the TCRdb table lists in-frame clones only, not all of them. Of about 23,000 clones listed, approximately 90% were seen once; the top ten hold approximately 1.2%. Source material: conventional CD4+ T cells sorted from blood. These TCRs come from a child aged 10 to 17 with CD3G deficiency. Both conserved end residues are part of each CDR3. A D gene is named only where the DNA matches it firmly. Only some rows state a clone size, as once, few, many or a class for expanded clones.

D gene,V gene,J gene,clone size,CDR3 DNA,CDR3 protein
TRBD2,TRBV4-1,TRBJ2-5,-,TGCGCCAGCAGCCAAAGGGGACTAGGGGGAGAGACCCAGTACTTC,CASSQRGLGGETQYF
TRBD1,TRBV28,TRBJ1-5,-,TGTGCCACCAGGACAGGGCAACCGAGTCAGCCCCAGCATTTT,CATRTGQPSQPQHF
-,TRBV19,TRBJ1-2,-,TGTGCCAGTAGTATTTCGGCAACCCGTGATGGCTACACCTTC,CASSISATRDGYTF
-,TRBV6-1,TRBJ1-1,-,TGTGCCAGCAGTTCACGCAGGGGAGGGACTGAAGCTTTCTTT,CASSSRRGGTEAFF
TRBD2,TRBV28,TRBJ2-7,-,TGTGCCAGCAGTCTCCTCGCAGCGGGGGCTTCCTACGAGCAGTACTTC,CASSLLAAGASYEQYF
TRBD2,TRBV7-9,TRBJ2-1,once,TGTGCCAGCAGCTCGATGGGGGGCCTAGCGGGTACCCAGTTCTTC,CASSSMGGLAGTQFF
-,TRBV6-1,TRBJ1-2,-,TGTGCCAGCGGAGACAACAGGGTGAGAGGCTACACCTTC,CASGDNRVRGYTF
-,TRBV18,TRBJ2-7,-,TGTGCCAGCTCACCTCCGGTAACCTACGAGCAGTACTTC,CASSPPVTYEQYF
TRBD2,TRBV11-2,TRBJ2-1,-,TGTGCCAGCAGCTTAGGGAGGCTAGCGGGGGTGACTGAGCAGTTCTTC,CASSLGRLAGVTEQFF
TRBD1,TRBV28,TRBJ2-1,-,TGTGCCAGCAACCGACGGCAGGGGGCGAGCTACAATGAGCAGTTCTTC,CASNRRQGASYNEQFF
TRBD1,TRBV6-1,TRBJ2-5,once,TGTGCCAGCACCCCTGGACAGGGGGCGGGGGAGACCCAGTACTTC,CASTPGQGAGETQYF
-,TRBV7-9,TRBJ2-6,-,TGTGCCAGCAGACACGGTGCCTCTGGGGCCAACGTCCTGACTTTC,CASRHGASGANVLTF
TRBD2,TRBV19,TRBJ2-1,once,TGTGCCAGTAGTCTTAGCGGGTATGGGAATGAGCAGTTCTTC,CASSLSGYGNEQFF
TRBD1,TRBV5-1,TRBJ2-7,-,TGCGCCAGCAGCCCAGGGACAGGGGGCCACCACGAGCAGTACTTC,CASSPGTGGHHEQYF
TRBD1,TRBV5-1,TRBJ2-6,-,TGCGCCAGCAGCATCTGGACAGGGGGCCACTCTGGGGCCAACGTCCTGACTTTC,CASSIWTGGHSGANVLTF
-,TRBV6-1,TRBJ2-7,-,TGTGCCAGCACGACGCGCCGGGGGCCCTACGAGCAGTACTTC,CASTTRRGPYEQYF
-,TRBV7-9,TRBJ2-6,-,TGTGCCAGCAGCATCGGCCAACCTGGGGCCAACGTCCTGACTTTC,CASSIGQPGANVLTF
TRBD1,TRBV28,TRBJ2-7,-,TGTGCCAGCAGTTCCCGGGACAGGGAGGCCGAGCAGTACTTC,CASSSRDREAEQYF
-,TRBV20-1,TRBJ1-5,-,TGCAGTGCTTCTAATCAGCCCCAGCATTTT,CSASNQPQHF
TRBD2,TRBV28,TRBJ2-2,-,TGTGCCAGCAGTTCCCTCCCCAGCGGGGCCGGGGAGCTGTTTTTT,CASSSLPSGAGELFF
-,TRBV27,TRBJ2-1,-,TGTGCCAGCAGTTTGTGGGGGGGGCACAATGAGCAGTTCTTC,CASSLWGGHNEQFF
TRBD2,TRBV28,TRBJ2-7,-,TGTGCCAGCAGTTCACCTAGCGGGGGGGTTGACGAGCAGTACTTC,CASSSPSGGVDEQYF
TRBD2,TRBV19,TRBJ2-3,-,TGTGCCAGTAGTAGATCTAGCGGGAGGGCCGGGAGGACAGATACGCAGTATTTT,CASSRSSGRAGRTDTQYF
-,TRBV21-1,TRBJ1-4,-,TGTGCCAGCAGCAACGCCCGGGGGAAGGCTAATGAAAAACTGTTTTTT,CASSNARGKANEKLFF
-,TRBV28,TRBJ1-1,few,TGTGCCAGCAGCGAGGGACGGGCCCGAAGAAAGAACACTGAAGCTTTCTTT,CASSEGRARRKNTEAFF
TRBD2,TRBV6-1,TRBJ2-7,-,TGTGCCAGCAGCCTAGCGGGAGGGTCCTACGAGCAGTACTTC,CASSLAGGSYEQYF
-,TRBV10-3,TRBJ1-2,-,TGTGCCATCAGTGAGTCGACGCGGGTCGGAGGGGGCTACACCTTC,CAISESTRVGGGYTF
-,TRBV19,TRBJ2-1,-,TGTGCCAGTAGTATAGATCCCAGAGCGGGTGAGCAGTTCTTC,CASSIDPRAGEQFF
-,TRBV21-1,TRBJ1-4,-,-,CASRSLVAQGANEKLFF